This record covers a single T cell receptor (beta chain). The clone's antigen remains unknown. No base quality information exists; no much larger clone differs at one position. The junction carries 10 bases between V and J, which are trimmed by 2 bases and 2 bases respectively. CDR1 and CDR2 are read off the germline V gene (reference sequence) as SEHNR and FQNEAQ. The cysteine opens and the phenylalanine closes a CDR3 of 14 amino acids. The entry retains the CDR3 DNA only, 42 bases that are in frame from base 1. Peripheral blood CD8+ and CD4+ T cells from healthy donors, Susac syndrome patients and multiple sclerosis patients were profiled by high-throughput TCR beta sequencing. Healthy donors were age- and sex-matched controls. Bulk CD8+ and CD4+ T cells were purified by magnetic negative isolation, while CD8+ TEMRA cells were enriched using FACS. Blood was drawn into EDTA tubes, processed within 24 hours, and PBMCs were isolated by density gradient centrifugation. PBMCs destined for TCR sequencing were cryopreserved in liquid nitrogen and later thawed in a 37 °C water bath. A purity of at least 90% was achieved for sorted or isolated CD4+, CD8+ and CD8+ TEMRA cells.

RNA was extracted with the RNeasy kit and about 0.5 to 1 ug was reverse transcribed using random hexamers. The immunoSEQ multiplex PCR assay, which covers 54 Vbeta and 13 Jbeta segments, was used to amplify TCR beta CDR3 regions. PCR amplification bias was corrected using a synthetic template baseline for primer optimization and computational correction. Per the original workflow: Reads were annotated to V, D and J genes per IMGT and analyzed with immunoSEQ Analyzer, keeping only productive sequences. Clonality was computed as one minus Shannon entropy normalized by log2 of the number of productive unique sequences. For each patient and control, public and private clones were evaluated among the 100 most prevalent clones. Susac-specific clones were defined as absent from healthy and MS cohorts, over a thousand published viral clones and other ImmuneACCESS disease sequences. TCRdb handled the public reads itself, with Q25 trimming in fastp and clone calling in MiXCR, and kept productive beta chains. A single entry per CDR3 protein holds the most common genes and DNA from its merged rows. TCRdb assigned the V and J calls; the authors' analysis was not used. The table for this sample lists around 200,000 distinct CDR3 sequences; 90% to 95% of them were counted only once. 0.1% of the sample comes from the top ten.

The data were taken from a study of CD8 T cells in Susac syndrome (dated by TCRdb to about 2019). With respect to the entire study: Whether CD8+ T cell activation and differentiation in Susac syndrome was antigen driven was tested using repertoire sequencing.

Study-level results and caveats: The study acknowledged that relatively few individuals were included in the TCR sequencing and HLA analysis.

The V and J segments used are TRBV7-9 and TRBJ2-7; matching of 7 bases hints at TRBD2 as the D gene. Sequencing input: CD4+ T cells from PBMCs. This receptor was taken from a human donor in good health. The sequenced DNA is TGTGCCAGCAGCTTAAGGGGGGGTCCCTACGAGCAGTACTTC. It translates as CASSLRGGPYEQYF.